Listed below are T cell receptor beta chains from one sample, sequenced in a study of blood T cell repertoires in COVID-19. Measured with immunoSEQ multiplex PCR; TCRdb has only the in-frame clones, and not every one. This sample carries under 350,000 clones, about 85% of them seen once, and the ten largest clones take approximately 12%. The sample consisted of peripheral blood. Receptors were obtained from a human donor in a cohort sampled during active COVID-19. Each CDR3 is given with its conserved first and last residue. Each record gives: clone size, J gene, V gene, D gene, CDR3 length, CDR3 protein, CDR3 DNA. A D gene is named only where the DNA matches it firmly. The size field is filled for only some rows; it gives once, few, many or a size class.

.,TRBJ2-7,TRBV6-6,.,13,CASSYSSGPEQYF,TGTGCCAGCAGTTACTCATCAGGGCCCGAGCAGTACTTC
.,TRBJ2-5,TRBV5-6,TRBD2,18,CASSLYRLAGGTSETQYF,TGTGCCAGCAGCTTGTATCGACTAGCGGGAGGCACATCAGAGACCCAGTACTTC
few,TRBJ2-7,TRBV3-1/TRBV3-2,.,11,CASSYLYEQYF,TGTGCCAGCAGCTACTTGTACGAGCAGTACTTC
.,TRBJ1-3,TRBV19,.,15,CASRPEGAVGNTIYF,TGTGCCAGTAGACCGGAGGGAGCGGTTGGAAACACCATATATTTT
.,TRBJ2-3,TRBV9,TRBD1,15,CASSAYQGATDTQYF,TGTGCCAGCAGCGCCTATCAGGGGGCCACAGATACGCAGTATTTT
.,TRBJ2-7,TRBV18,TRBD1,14,CASSHRQGAYEQYF,TGTGCCAGCTCCCATCGACAGGGGGCCTACGAGCAGTACTTC
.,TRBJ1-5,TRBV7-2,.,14,CASSQDSSNQPQHF,TGTGCCAGCAGCCAGGACAGCAGCAATCAGCCCCAGCATTTT
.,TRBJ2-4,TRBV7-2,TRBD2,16,CASSSRGGGDKNIQYF,TGTGCCAGCAGCTCCCGCGGGGGGGGAGACAAAAACATTCAGTACTTC
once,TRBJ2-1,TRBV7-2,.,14,CASSRRYLIYEQFF,TGTGCCAGCAGCCGTAGATATCTTATATATGAGCAGTTCTTC
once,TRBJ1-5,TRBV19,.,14,CASKRDTSYQPQHF,TGTGCCAGTAAACGGGACACGTCTTATCAGCCCCAGCATTTT
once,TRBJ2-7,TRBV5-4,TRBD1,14,CASSVDRGSHEQYF,TGTGCCAGCAGCGTCGACAGGGGGAGTCACGAGCAGTACTTC
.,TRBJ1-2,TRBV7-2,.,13,CASSFTENYGYTF,TGTGCCAGCAGCTTCACTGAGAACTATGGCTACACCTTC
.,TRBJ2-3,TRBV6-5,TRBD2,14,CATASGRWVDTQYF,TGTGCCACCGCTAGCGGGAGGTGGGTGGATACGCAGTATTTT
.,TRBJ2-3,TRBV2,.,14,CASSESQTPNTQYF,TGTGCCAGCAGTGAATCCCAAACTCCTAATACGCAGTATTTT
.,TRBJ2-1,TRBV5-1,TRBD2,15,CASSPGTSVINEQFF,TGCGCCAGCAGCCCCGGGACTAGCGTGATCAATGAGCAGTTCTTC
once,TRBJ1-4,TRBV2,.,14,CASSEAPRVEKLFF,TGTGCCAGCAGTGAGGCTCCGAGGGTGGAAAAACTGTTTTTT
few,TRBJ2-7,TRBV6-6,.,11,CASSDRNEQYF,TGTGCCAGCAGTGACAGGAACGAGCAGTACTTC
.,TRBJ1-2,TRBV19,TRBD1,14,CASSGYRGSYGYTF,TGTGCCAGTAGTGGGTACAGGGGTAGCTATGGCTACACCTTC
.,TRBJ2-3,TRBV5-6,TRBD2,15,CASSFAGGTTDTQYF,TGTGCCAGCAGCTTTGCGGGAGGGACCACAGATACGCAGTATTTT
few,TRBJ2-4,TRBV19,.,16,CASSIGTGSVGNIQYF,TGTGCCAGTAGTATCGGAACAGGGTCCGTAGGCAACATTCAGTACTTC
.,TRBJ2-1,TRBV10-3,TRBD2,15,CAISESGLVRHEQFF,TGTGCCATCAGTGAGTCGGGACTAGTTAGGCATGAGCAGTTCTTC
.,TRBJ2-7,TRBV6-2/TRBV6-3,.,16,CASSFFSRPSSYEQYF,TGTGCCAGCAGTTTTTTCAGCAGGCCATCCTCATACGAGCAGTACTTC
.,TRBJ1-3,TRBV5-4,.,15,CASSPGRSSGNTIYF,TGTGCCAGCAGTCCCGGGAGGTCCTCTGGAAACACCATATATTTT
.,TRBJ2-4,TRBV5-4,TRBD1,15,CASSPTGTGGNIQYF,TGTGCCAGCAGCCCGACCGGGACAGGGGGAAACATTCAGTACTTC
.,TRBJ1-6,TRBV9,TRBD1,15,CASSALDRANSPLHF,TGTGCCAGCAGCGCTCTGGACAGGGCTAATTCACCCCTCCACTTT
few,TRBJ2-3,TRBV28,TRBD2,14,CASSSYSKREVRYF,TGTGCCAGCAGTTCCTACTCCAAGCGGGAGGTTCGGTATTTT
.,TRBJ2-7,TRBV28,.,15,CASSLWASGSYEQYF,TGTGCCAGCAGTTTATGGGCTAGTGGGTCCTACGAGCAGTACTTC
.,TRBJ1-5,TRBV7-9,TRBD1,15,CASSPDRVGGQPQHF,TGTGCCAGCAGCCCAGACAGGGTTGGCGGCCAGCCCCAGCATTTT
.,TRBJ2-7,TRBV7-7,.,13,CASSQTAGLEQYF,TGTGCCAGCAGCCAGACGGCAGGACTCGAGCAGTACTTC
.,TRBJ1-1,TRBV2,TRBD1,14,CASTGTAINTEAFF,TGTGCCAGCACCGGGACAGCCATAAACACTGAAGCTTTCTTT
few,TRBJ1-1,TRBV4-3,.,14,CASSQDWGGTEAFF,TGCGCCAGCAGCCAAGATTGGGGAGGTACTGAAGCTTTCTTT
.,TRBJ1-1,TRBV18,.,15,CASSQLQGPNTEAFF,TGTGCCAGCTCACAACTACAGGGCCCGAACACTGAAGCTTTCTTT
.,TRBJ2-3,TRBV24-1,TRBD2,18,CATSDPPSSGSRTDTQYF,TGTGCCACCAGTGACCCCCCGAGTAGCGGGAGTCGCACAGATACGCAGTATTTT
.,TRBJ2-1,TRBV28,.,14,CASSFSGPHNEQFF,TGTGCCAGCAGTTTCAGCGGACCCCACAATGAGCAGTTCTTC
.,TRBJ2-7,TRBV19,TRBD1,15,CASSISRGRAYEQYF,TGTGCCAGTAGTATAAGCAGGGGGCGTGCGTACGAGCAGTACTTC
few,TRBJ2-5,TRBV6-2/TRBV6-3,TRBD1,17,CASSYDLRTGDRETQYF,TGTGCCAGCAGTTACGATTTGAGGACAGGGGACCGGGAGACCCAGTACTTC
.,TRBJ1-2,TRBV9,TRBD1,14,CASSVGQSNYGYTF,TGTGCCAGCAGCGTGGGACAGTCTAACTATGGCTACACCTTC
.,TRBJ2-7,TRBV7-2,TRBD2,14,CASSSGLAGVEQYF,TGTGCCAGCAGCTCCGGACTAGCGGGAGTAGAGCAGTACTTC
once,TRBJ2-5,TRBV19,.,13,CASRSPDQETQYF,TGTGCCAGTAGATCCCCGGACCAAGAGACCCAGTACTTC
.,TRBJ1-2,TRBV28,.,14,CASSLVVSVYGYTF,TGTGCCAGCAGTTTAGTCGTGTCAGTCTATGGCTACACCTTC
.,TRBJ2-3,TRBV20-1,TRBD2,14,CSASKGTTPDTQYF,TGCAGTGCTAGTAAAGGGACTACGCCAGATACGCAGTATTTT
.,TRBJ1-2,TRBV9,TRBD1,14,CASSAGTGNYGYTF,TGTGCCAGCAGCGCCGGGACAGGGAACTATGGCTACACCTTC
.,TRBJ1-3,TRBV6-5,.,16,CASSYSSRPTGNTIYF,TGTGCCAGCAGTTACTCATCCAGGCCAACTGGAAACACCATATATTTT
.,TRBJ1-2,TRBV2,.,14,CAASPRVAGHGYTF,TGTGCCGCATCCCCTAGAGTGGCAGGGCATGGCTACACCTTC
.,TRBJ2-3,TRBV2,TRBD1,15,CASSWTGTNTDTQYF,TGTGCCAGCAGTTGGACAGGGACGAACACAGATACGCAGTATTTT
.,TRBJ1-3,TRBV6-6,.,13,CASQLVAGNTIYF,TGTGCCAGCCAACTCGTCGCTGGAAACACCATATATTTT
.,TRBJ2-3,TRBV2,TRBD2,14,CASSGLAVTDTQYF,TGTGCCAGCAGTGGACTAGCGGTCACAGATACGCAGTATTTT
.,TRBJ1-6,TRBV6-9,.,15,CAKWTASSYNSPLHF,TGTGCCAAATGGACAGCGAGCTCCTATAATTCACCCCTCCACTTT
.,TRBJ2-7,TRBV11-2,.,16,CASSLHFTAIPYEQYF,TGTGCCAGCAGCTTACATTTCACAGCTATCCCCTACGAGCAGTACTTC
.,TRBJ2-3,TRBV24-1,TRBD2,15,CATSDRTSSAYTQYF,TGTGCCACCAGTGACCGGACTAGTTCTGCGTATACGCAGTATTTT
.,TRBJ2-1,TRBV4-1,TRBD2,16,CASSLGISGSYNEQFF,TGCGCCAGCAGCCTGGGAATCAGCGGGAGCTACAATGAGCAGTTCTTC
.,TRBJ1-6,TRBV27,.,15,CASSRATGVNSPLHF,TGTGCCAGCAGTCGCGCTACAGGCGTTAATTCACCCCTCCACTTT
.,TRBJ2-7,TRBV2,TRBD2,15,CASSRASGSFDEQYF,TGTGCCAGCAGTCGGGCTAGCGGGAGTTTCGACGAGCAGTACTTC
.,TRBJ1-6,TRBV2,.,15,CASSRGQGSSSPLHF,TGTGCCAGCAGTCGGGGCCAGGGGAGTAGTTCACCCCTCCACTTT
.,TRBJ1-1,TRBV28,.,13,CASSLQGSTEAFF,TGTGCCAGCAGTTTACAGGGAAGCACTGAAGCTTTCTTT